This paragraph covers one T cell receptor beta chain sequence. Its specific antigen is unknown. The record has no base qualities; no much larger clone is one base away. Trimming at the junction amounts to 6 bases on V and 4 bases on J, and the germline ends lie 16 bases apart. From the cysteine through the phenylalanine, the CDR3 covers 14 amino acids. CDR3 DNA only is kept here, 42 bases in frame from base 1. CDR1 and CDR2 are drawn from the germline V gene: SGDLS, YYNGEE. The record originates from a study of T cell changes during pregnancy in multiple sclerosis (dated by TCRdb to between 2018 and 2021). About the full investigation: Changes in the T cell repertoire over the course of pregnancy were examined in this study in women with multiple sclerosis.

Libraries were made using the immunoSEQ multiplex PCR assay. Sourced from immuneACCESS, this table was stored by TCRdb with only in-frame sequences that have V and J called. A share of the clones is absent; for the studies checked, an unresolved V gene accounts for under half, and the remainder has no known explanation. For this sample the table gives tens of thousands of clones, of which about 92% were detected only once. The top ten hold 0.4% to 0.45% of the sample. Recombination linked TRBV9 to TRBJ1-2; the D segment could be TRBD1, given 6 matching bases. This material consisted of CD4+ T cells from peripheral blood mononuclear cells, taken in the third trimester of pregnancy. The TCR originated in a female donor in good health, enrolled as a control in a pregnancy study. The nucleotides are TGTGCCAGCAACCGAGGGGGGGAGAGCTATGGCTACACCTTC. Its coded protein is CASNRGGESYGYTF. With the portions outside the CDR3 filled from the reference TRBV9 and TRBJ1-2 genes, the complete variable region becomes DSGVTQTPKHLITATGQRVTLRCSPRSGDLSVYWYQQSLDQGLQFLIQYYNGEERAKGNILERFSAQQFPDLHSELNLSSLELGDSALYFCASNRGGESYGYTFGSGTRLTVV.